This T cell receptor beta chain was sequenced for a study (dated by TCRdb to 2015 to 2016). Regarding the research as a whole: The study investigated the origins of HIV persistence in individuals who naturally controlled HIV infection.

The protocol used for the library was 5' RACE. For sequencing, an Illumina HiSeq 2000 was employed. TCRdb handled the public reads itself, with Q25 trimming in fastp and clone calling in MiXCR, and kept productive beta chains. Merged by CDR3 protein, the rows form single entries marked with the most common genes and DNA. The sample table lists fewer than 200 distinct CDR3 sequences, around 17% of them with a count of one. The ten largest clones add up to approximately 79% of the sample. CDR1 and CDR2 are read off the germline V gene as SGHTA and FQGNSA. The CDR3 runs 14 residues from the cysteine to the phenylalanine. The entry retains the CDR3 DNA only, 42 bases that are in frame from base 1. The trim is 4 bases for V and 0 bases for J, with a gap of 10 bases between the germline ends. This clonotype occurred a few times. Its antigen has not been determined. Base qualities are missing; no much larger clone stands one base away.

This sequence originates from a male donor with HIV. Input material: effector memory T cells from blood PBMCs. The cell subset or site label here, explained by the study, means: effector memory CD4+ T cells. The rearrangement joined TRBV7-2 to TRBJ2-7; the D gene identity is not certain. The base sequence is TGTGCCAGCAGCTCCTATTTGAGCTCCTACGAGCAGTACTTC. Translated, it reads CASSSYLSSYEQYF.